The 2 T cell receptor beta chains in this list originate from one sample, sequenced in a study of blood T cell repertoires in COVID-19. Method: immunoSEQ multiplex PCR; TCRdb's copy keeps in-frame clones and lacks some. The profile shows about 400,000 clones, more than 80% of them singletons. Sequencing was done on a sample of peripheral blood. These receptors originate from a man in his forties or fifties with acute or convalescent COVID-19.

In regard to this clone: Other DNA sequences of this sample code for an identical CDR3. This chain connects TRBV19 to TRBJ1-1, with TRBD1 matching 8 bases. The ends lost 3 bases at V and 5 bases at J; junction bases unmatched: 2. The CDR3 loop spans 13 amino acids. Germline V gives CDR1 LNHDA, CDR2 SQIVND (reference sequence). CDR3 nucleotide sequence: TGTGCCAGTAGTATGCAGGGGGCAACTGAAGCTTTCTTT. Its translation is CASSMQGATEAFF. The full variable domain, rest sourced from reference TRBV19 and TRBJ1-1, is DGGITQSPKYLFRKEGQNVTLSCEQNLNHDAMYWYRQDPGQGLRLIYYSQIVNDFQKGDIAEGYSVSREKKESFPLTVTSAQKNPTAFYLCASSMQGATEAFFGQGTRLTVV.

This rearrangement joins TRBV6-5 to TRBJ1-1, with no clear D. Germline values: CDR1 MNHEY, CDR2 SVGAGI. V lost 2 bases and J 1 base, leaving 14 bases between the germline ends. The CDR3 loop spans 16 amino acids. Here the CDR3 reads CASSYGIWASNTEAFF. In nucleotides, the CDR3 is TGTGCCAGCAGTTACGGTATTTGGGCCTCGAACACTGAAGCTTTCTTT.